One and the same sample provided the 21 T cell receptor beta chains below, sequenced in a study of T cells after yellow fever vaccination. TCRdb reprocessed the 5' RACE reads via MiXCR and lists one record per CDR3 protein. Of some 320,000 distinct CDR3 sequences in the sample, about 10% were seen once. Material: CD4+ T cells sorted from PBMCs, obtained 45 days after the yellow fever booster vaccination. The receptors were sampled from a man aged 18 to 29 who received the YFV17D yellow fever vaccine.

The chain is built from TRBV5-1 and TRBJ1-5; TRBD1 matches 8 bases. The CDR3 consists of 14 residues. Germline CDR1 is SGHRS and CDR2 is YFSETQ. J was trimmed by 3 bases and V by 6 bases; bases with no gene match: 5. DNA for the CDR3: TGCGCCAGCAAACCGACAGGGGCCAATCAGCCCCAGCATTTT. This sequence encodes CASKPTGANQPQHF.

This clonotype was seen many times. The chain couples TRBV10-2 to TRBJ2-2; D uncertain. Germline-derived CDR1 and CDR2 are WSHSY and SAAADI. Trimming removed 4 bases from V and 0 bases from J, with 6 bases in between. This CDR3 has 14 residues. CDR3: CASSGTANTGELFF. The CDR3 DNA reads as TGCGCCAGCAGTGGGACGGCGAACACCGGGGAGCTGTTTTTT.

The J gene is TRBJ2-7, the V gene TRBV7-2, with D perhaps TRBD1 (6 bases). This CDR3 spans 15 amino acids. Germline CDR1 and CDR2: SGHTA and FQGNSA. Trimming shortened V by 1 base and J by 0 bases, and 10 bases separated the two germline ends. The CDR3 sequence: CASSLVGAGSYEQYF. The CDR3 DNA sequence: TGTGCCAGCAGCTTAGTGGGGGCAGGCTCCTACGAGCAGTACTTC.

This clonotype appeared a few times. The rearrangement links TRBV5-6 to TRBJ2-3; perhaps TRBD1 as D (6 bases). Trimming took off 3 bases at V and 3 bases at J, with 14 bases between the two ends. Germline CDR1 reads SGHDT; CDR2 reads YYEEEE. The CDR3 covers 15 residues. This chain's CDR3 is CASSSTGIWTDTQYF. The CDR3 nucleotides read TGTGCCAGCAGCTCTACAGGGATATGGACAGATACGCAGTATTTT.

CDR3 residues: CSAWTSRTDTQYF. The CDR3 DNA sequence: TGCAGTGCTTGGACTAGCCGCACAGATACGCAGTATTTT. This rearrangement joins TRBV20-1 to TRBJ2-3, with TRBD2 identical over 8 bases. Looked up from germline, CDR1 is DFQATT and CDR2 is SNEGSKA (reference sequence). Trimming took 5 bases from V and 1 from J; bases not matched to a gene: 2. The CDR3 spans 13 residues.

The gene calls are TRBV5-1 and TRBJ2-7; no firm D call. Deletions cut 0 bases from V and 7 bases from J, with 20 bases between. This CDR3 has 16 amino acids. CDR1 and CDR2 (germline): SGHRS, YFSETQ. CDR3 sequence: CASSLDLLGMDGEQYF. The CDR3 coding sequence is TGCGCCAGCAGCTTGGATTTGCTTGGGATGGACGGAGAGCAGTACTTC.

Ten or more counts support this clonotype. The chain links TRBV28 to TRBJ1-1; D remains unclear. Germline V gene data show CDR1 as MDHEN and CDR2 as SYDVKM. V dropped 3 bases and J dropped 6 bases, with 11 bases sitting between them. The CDR3 extends over 13 amino acids. CDR3 nucleotide sequence: TGTGCCAGCAGTTTCGGTGGAAGGCCTGAAGCTTTCTTT. Protein sequence: CASSFGGRPEAFF. Full variable domain (missing parts from reference TRBV28 and TRBJ1-1): DVKVTQSSRYLVKRTGEKVFLECVQDMDHENMFWYRQDPGLGLRLIYFSYDVKMKEKGDIPEGYSVSREKKERFSLILESASTNQTSMYLCASSFGGRPEAFFGQGTRLTVV.

This clonotype showed up just a few times. V usage is TRBV6-6 and J usage is TRBJ2-3; the D gene is possibly TRBD2 (7 bases). The CDR3 runs 16 residues. The V and J ends lost 4 bases and 5 bases respectively, with 19 bases between them. Per germline, CDR1 MNHNY and CDR2 SVGAGI (reference sequence). CDR3 sequence: CASSSPGGGGGDTQYF. The CDR3 nucleotides read TGTGCCAGCAGTTCACCCGGGGGCGGGGGTGGAGATACGCAGTATTTT.

This clonotype was seen repeatedly, ten times or more. The chain carries TRBV5-5 and TRBJ1-2; D unresolved. The V gene lost 4 bases and the J gene lost 3 bases, with 16 bases spanning the gap. CDR1 is SGHKS, CDR2 YYEKEE, per germline (reference sequence). This CDR3 has 15 amino acids. The chain's CDR3 is CASSPRGALDYGYTF. The CDR3 DNA sequence: TGTGCCAGCAGCCCCCGGGGTGCCCTGGACTATGGCTACACCTTC.

The chain carries TRBV5-6 and TRBJ2-3, with 12 bases aligning to TRBD1. The CDR3 has 15 amino acids. From germline, CDR1 is SGHDT and CDR2 YYEEEE. The trim removed 3 bases at V and 5 bases at J, leaving 4 bases unmatched. CDR3 DNA: TGTGCCAGCAGCTGGGACAGGGGGCTTAAAGATACGCAGTATTTT. Translation gives CASSWDRGLKDTQYF.

The chain recombines TRBV18 with TRBJ1-1, with D possibly being TRBD1 (5 bases). Germline V gene lookup returns CDR1 KGHSH and CDR2 LQKENI. The CDR3 is 16 amino acids. Trimming cost V 3 bases and J 1 base, with 15 bases left between them. Written as DNA, the CDR3 is TGTGCCAGCTCACCGGGCCGGGGGGAGCCGAACACTGAAGCTTTCTTT. Protein sequence: CASSPGRGEPNTEAFF.

This clonotype has more than one count but fewer than ten. The genes are TRBV5-1 and TRBJ2-1; maybe TRBD2 (6 bases). CDR3 size: 15 residues. The V end lost 6 bases, the J end lost 5 bases, and 18 bases lay between the germline ends. CDR1 is SGHRS and CDR2 is YFSETQ in the germline V gene. The CDR3 region has the DNA TGCGCCAGCACCACGGGACTCTTGGGACACAATGAGCAGTTCTTC. Amino acid sequence: CASTTGLLGHNEQFF. The full variable domain, its missing parts supplied by reference TRBV5-1 and TRBJ2-1, is KAGVTQTPRYLIKTRGQQVTLSCSPISGHRSVSWYQQTPGQGLQFLFEYFSETQRNKGNFPGRFSGRQFSNSRSEMNVSTLELGDSALYLCASTTGLLGHNEQFFGPGTRLTVL.

This clonotype was seen at least ten times. The chain joins TRBV5-4 to TRBJ1-6, with TRBD1 as a possible D gene (5 bases). CDR3 length: 14 residues. The germline V gene has CDR1 SGHNT and CDR2 YYREEE (reference sequence). Deletions cut 0 bases from V and 13 bases from J, with 14 bases between. In nucleotides, the CDR3 is TGTGCCAGCAGCTTGGCCGGGACCGTGGGGCCCCTCCACTTT. This translates into CASSLAGTVGPLHF.

This clonotype was counted between two and nine times. The J gene is TRBJ2-7, the V gene TRBV2; D unclear. The CDR3 is 12 amino acids. V gave up 7 bases and J gave up 3 bases, with 10 bases separating them. Germline V lookup: CDR1 SNHLY, CDR2 FYNNEI. The CDR3 reads CASTIGLYEQYF. The CDR3 nucleotides read TGTGCCAGCACAATCGGGCTCTACGAGCAGTACTTC.

Many counts were recorded for this clonotype. A junction end diverges from the germline sequence, so it may reflect a read error. V gene TRBV5-6 combines with J gene TRBJ2-1; unclear D gene. There are 13 residues in the CDR3. Germline V gene sequence: CDR1 SGHDT, CDR2 YYEEEE. CDR3: CASSRADLHVFVF. The CDR3 DNA reads TGTGCCAGCAGCCGGGCGGACCTGCACGTTTTTGTCTTC.

This clonotype turned up a few times. The V and J genes are TRBV28 and TRBJ2-1, with D unresolved. Trimming removed 3 bases at V and 7 bases at J, with 7 bases between. Germline V gene data show CDR1 as MDHEN and CDR2 as SYDVKM. The CDR3 has 12 amino acids. The CDR3 nucleotides are TGTGCCAGCAGTTTCTATCAGAATGAGCAGTTCTTC. Its translation: CASSFYQNEQFF.

Ten or more counts support this clonotype. The chain is built from TRBV10-1 and TRBJ2-7; D is possibly TRBD1 (5 bases). The CDR3 contains 16 residues. Trimming cost V 3 bases and J 1 base, with 16 bases left between them. Germline V gene sequence: CDR1 WNHNN, CDR2 SYGVQD (reference sequence). The CDR3 region has the DNA TGCGCCAGCAGTGACCAAGGGGCCGGCAATTCCTACGAGCAGTACTTC. This translates into CASSDQGAGNSYEQYF.

This clonotype was counted between two and nine times. The V call is TRBV20-1, the J call TRBJ1-2; 8 nucleotides match TRBD1. Germline assignment: CDR1 DFQATT and CDR2 SNEGSKA (reference sequence). The J segment lost 1 base and the V segment lost 6 bases, leaving 10 bases of the junction unmatched. The CDR3 has 15 amino acids. Written as DNA, the CDR3 is TGCAGTGCGCACCGGGACAGGAGCCTTAACTATGGCTACACCTTC. Amino acid sequence: CSAHRDRSLNYGYTF.

This rearrangement joins TRBV9 to TRBJ2-1; TRBD2 aligns across 10 bases. Germline CDR1 SGDLS, CDR2 YYNGEE. The V segment lost 0 bases and the J segment 6 bases; nucleotides outside the gene matches: 18. The CDR3 runs 20 residues. CDR3 coding DNA: TGTGCCAGCAGCGTAGCTACCCCAGGACAGGGCGAGCGGGGGGGCAATGAGCAGTTCTTC. It codes for CASSVATPGQGERGGNEQFF.

This clonotype was counted only a few times. The CDR3 nucleotides read TGTGCCAGCAGCCAAGGAACGGGGGCGAGGGATACGCAGTATTTT. Amino acids: CASSQGTGARDTQYF. The V gene is TRBV3-1, the J gene TRBJ2-3; TRBD1 or TRBD2 may be the D gene (6 bases each). In germline, CDR1 is LGHDT, CDR2 YNNKEL (reference sequence). The V end lost 1 base, the J end lost 6 bases, and 14 bases lay between the germline ends. The CDR3 consists of 15 residues.

The genes are TRBV14 and TRBJ2-5, with a possible D match to TRBD1 (6 bases). V shed 0 bases and J shed 5 bases, with 16 bases lying between them. The CDR3 totals 16 residues. Germline CDR1 SGHDN, CDR2 FVKESK. The CDR3 is CASSQDMRGIEETQYF. CDR3 in DNA: TGTGCCAGCAGCCAAGATATGAGGGGGATAGAGGAGACCCAGTACTTC.